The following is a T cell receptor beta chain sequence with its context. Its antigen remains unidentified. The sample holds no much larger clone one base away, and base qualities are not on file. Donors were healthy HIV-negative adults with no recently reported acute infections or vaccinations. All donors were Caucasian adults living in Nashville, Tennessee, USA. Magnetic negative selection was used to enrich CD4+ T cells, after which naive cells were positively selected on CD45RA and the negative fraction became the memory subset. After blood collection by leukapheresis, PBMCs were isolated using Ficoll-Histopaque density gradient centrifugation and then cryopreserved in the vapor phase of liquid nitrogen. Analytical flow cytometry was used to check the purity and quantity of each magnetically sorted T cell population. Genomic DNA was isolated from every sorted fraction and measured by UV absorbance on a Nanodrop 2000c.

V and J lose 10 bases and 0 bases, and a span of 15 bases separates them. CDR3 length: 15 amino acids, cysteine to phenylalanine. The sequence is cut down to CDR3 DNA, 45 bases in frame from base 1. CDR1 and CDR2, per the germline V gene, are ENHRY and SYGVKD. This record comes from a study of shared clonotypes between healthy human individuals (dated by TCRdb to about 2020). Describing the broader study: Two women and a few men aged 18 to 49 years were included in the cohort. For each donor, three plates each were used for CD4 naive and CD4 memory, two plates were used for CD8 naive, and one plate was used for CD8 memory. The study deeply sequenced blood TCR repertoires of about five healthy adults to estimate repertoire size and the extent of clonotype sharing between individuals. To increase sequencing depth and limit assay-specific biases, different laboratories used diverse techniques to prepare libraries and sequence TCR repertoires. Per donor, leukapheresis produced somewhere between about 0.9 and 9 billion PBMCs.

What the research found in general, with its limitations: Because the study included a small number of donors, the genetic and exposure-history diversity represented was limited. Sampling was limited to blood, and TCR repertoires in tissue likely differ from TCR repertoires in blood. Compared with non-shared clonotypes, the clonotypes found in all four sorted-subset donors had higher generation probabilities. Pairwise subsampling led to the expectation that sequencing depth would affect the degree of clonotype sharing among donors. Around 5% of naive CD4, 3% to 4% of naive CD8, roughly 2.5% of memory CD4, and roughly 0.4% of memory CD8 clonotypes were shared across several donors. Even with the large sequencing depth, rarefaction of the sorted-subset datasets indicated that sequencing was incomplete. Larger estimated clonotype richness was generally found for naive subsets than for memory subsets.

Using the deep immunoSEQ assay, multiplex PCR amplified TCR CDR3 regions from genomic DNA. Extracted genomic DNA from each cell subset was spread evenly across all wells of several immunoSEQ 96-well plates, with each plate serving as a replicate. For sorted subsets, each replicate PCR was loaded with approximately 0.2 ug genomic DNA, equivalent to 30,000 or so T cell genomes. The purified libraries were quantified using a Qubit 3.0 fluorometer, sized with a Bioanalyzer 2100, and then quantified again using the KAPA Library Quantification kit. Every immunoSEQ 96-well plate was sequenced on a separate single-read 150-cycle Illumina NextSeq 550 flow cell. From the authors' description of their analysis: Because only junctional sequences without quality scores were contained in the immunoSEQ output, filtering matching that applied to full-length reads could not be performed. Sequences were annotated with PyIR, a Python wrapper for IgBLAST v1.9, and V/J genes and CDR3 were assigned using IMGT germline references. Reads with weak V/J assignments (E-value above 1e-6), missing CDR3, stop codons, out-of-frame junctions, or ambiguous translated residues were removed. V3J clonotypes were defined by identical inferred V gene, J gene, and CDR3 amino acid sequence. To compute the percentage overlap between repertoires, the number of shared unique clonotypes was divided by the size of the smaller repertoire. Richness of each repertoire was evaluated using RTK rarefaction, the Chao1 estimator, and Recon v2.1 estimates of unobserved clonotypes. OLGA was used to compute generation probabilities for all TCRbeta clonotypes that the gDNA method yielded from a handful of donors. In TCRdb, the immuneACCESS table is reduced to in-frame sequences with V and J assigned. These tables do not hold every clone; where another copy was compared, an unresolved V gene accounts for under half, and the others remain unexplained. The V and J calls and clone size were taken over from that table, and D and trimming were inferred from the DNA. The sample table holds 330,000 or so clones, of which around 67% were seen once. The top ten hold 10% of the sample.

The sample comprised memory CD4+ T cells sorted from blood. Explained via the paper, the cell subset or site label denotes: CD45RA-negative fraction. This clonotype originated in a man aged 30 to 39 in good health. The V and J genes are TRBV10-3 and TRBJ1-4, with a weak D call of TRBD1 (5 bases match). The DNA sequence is TGTGCCACCGGAACCGGGGCTTCAACTAATGAAAAACTGTTTTTT. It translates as CATGTGASTNEKLFF.